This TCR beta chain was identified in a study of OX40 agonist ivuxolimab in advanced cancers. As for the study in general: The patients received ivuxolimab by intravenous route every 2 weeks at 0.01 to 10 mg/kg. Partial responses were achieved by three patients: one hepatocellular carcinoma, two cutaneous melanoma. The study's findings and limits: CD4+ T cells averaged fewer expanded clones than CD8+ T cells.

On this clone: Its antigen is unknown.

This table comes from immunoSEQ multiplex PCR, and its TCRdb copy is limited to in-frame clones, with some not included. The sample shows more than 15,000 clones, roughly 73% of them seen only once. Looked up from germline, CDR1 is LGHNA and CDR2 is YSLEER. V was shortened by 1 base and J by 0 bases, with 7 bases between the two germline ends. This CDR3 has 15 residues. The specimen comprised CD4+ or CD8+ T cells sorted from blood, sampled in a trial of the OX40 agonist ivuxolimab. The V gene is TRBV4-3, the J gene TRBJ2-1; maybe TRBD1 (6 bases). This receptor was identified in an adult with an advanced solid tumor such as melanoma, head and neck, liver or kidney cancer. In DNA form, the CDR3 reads TGCGCCAGCAGCCAAGGGACAGCCTCCTACAATGAGCAGTTCTTC. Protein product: CASSQGTASYNEQFF.